The 9 T cell receptor beta chains in this list originate from one sample, sequenced in a study of blood T cell repertoires in COVID-19. Using immunoSEQ multiplex PCR, the repertoire was profiled, and TCRdb retains in-frame clones only, with some absent. Here the sample spans around 250,000 clones, 90% to 95% being singletons. Sequenced material: PBMCs or T cells enriched from blood (not recorded which). All receptors derive from a human donor in a cohort exposed to, infected with or recovered from COVID-19 (not recorded which). The donor label of this sample is uncertain.

The chain has TRBV18 and TRBJ2-3; weak D call: TRBD1 (6 bases). Germline lookup yields CDR1 KGHSH and CDR2 LQKENI. Trimming removed 3 bases from V and 6 bases from J, with 13 bases in between. This CDR3 has 14 amino acids. DNA of the CDR3: TGTGCCAGCTCACCCCCCGCAGGGGAGGATACGCAGTATTTT. Amino acid sequence: CASSPPAGEDTQYF.

This chain links TRBV10-3 with TRBJ1-1; TRBD1 matches 9 bases. J was trimmed by 4 bases and V by 4 bases; bases with no gene match: 4. Germline values: CDR1 ENHRY, CDR2 SYGVKD. CDR3 length equals 14 residues. CDR3 DNA: TGTGCCATCAGTGGTGGGACAGGGATCACTGAAGCTTTCTTT. As protein: CAISGGTGITEAFF.

The rearrangement links TRBV7-2 to TRBJ1-6; perhaps TRBD1 as D (6 bases). There are 15 residues in the CDR3. The ends were cut back, 2 bases at V and 5 bases at J, with 10 bases in the middle. Germline values: CDR1 SGHTA, CDR2 FQGNSA. The CDR3 sequence is CASSLSGQHNSPLHF. CDR3 in DNA: TGTGCCAGCAGCTTATCCGGACAGCATAATTCACCCCTCCACTTT.

This rearrangement joins TRBV19 to TRBJ1-2; D is possibly TRBD1 (6 bases). Germline-derived CDR1 and CDR2 are LNHDA and SQIVND (reference sequence). The ends were cut back, 3 bases at V and 5 bases at J, with 13 bases in the middle. This CDR3 region has 14 residues. The CDR3, as DNA: TGTGCCAGTAGTATTGCCCCAGGGGCTTATGGCTACACCTTC. Amino acid sequence: CASSIAPGAYGYTF.

The genes are TRBV12-5 and TRBJ1-5; 8 bases map to TRBD1. Germline trimming cut 1 base from V and 3 bases from J; bases unmatched to any gene: 2. The CDR3 sequence is 15 residues long. Per the germline V gene, CDR1 is LGHNT and CDR2 is FRNRAP. As DNA, the CDR3 is TGTGCTAGTGGTTTGGGGACAGGGATCAATCAGCCCCAGCATTTT. This codes for CASGLGTGINQPQHF.

The genes are TRBV29-1 and TRBJ1-2; tentatively, D is TRBD1 (5 bases). V was trimmed by 5 bases and J by 4 bases, leaving 20 bases between them. CDR1 and CDR2 from the germline V gene are SQVTM and ANQGSEA. CDR3 length equals 15 residues. The CDR3 DNA follows: TGCAGCGTTCCCCCCTACACCTCCGGGGGCTATGGCTACACCTTC. Amino acids: CSVPPYTSGGYGYTF.

This chain uses TRBV7-9 with TRBJ1-4; D uncertain. V was shortened by 4 bases and J by 7 bases, with 19 bases between the two germline ends. Per germline, CDR1 SEHNR and CDR2 FQNEAQ (reference sequence). This CDR3 is built from 16 residues. The CDR3: CASSSGRTESSEKLFF. The CDR3 DNA follows: TGTGCCAGCAGCTCCGGTCGTACAGAATCGAGTGAAAAACTGTTTTTT.

This clone was detected a few times. The V gene is TRBV14, the J gene TRBJ1-3, with D maybe TRBD1 (6 bases). The CDR3 length is 14 residues. Trimming left V 4 bases short and J 3 bases short, with 10 bases between. CDR1 and CDR2 from the germline V gene are SGHDN and FVKESK. This chain's CDR3 is CASSLQGSGNTIYF. CDR3 sequence (DNA): TGTGCCAGCAGCCTACAGGGAAGTGGAAACACCATATATTTT.

V is TRBV24-1 and J is TRBJ2-5; D is possibly TRBD2 (5 bases). Germline V gene lookup returns CDR1 KGHDR and CDR2 SFDVKD. The CDR3 covers 14 residues. V was shortened by 5 bases and J by 5 bases, with 14 bases between the two germline ends. DNA for the CDR3: TGTGCCACCAGTGCCTTGGGAGAGGCTGAGACCCAGTACTTC. Its translation: CATSALGEAETQYF.